Listed below are T cell receptor beta chains from one sample, sequenced in a study of blood T cell repertoires in COVID-19. The repertoire was sequenced with immunoSEQ multiplex PCR; TCRdb's copy has only in-frame clones and lacks some. The data contain some 140,000 clones, about 90% of them singletons. Sequencing was carried out using peripheral blood. These receptor sequences come from a woman between 50 and 59 years old who had recovered from COVID-19. The CDR3 runs from the conserved cysteine through the conserved F or W. D genes are given only for firm matches. Some rows have no size entry. The others give once, few or many, or a class for an expanded clone.

j_call clone_size d_call v_call cdr3_aa cdr3_nt
TRBJ1-5 . . TRBV9 CASSVSGMHQPQHF TGTGCCAGCAGCGTATCGGGGATGCATCAGCCCCAGCATTTT
TRBJ2-4 . . TRBV2 CASSEARGRRGIQYF TGTGCCAGCAGTGAGGCGCGGGGTCGGAGGGGCATTCAGTACTTC
TRBJ2-5 . TRBD2 TRBV27 CASKGTSGGTASAQYF TGTGCCAGCAAGGGGACTAGCGGAGGGACGGCAAGTGCCCAGTACTTC
TRBJ2-7 . . TRBV30 CAWREESRVYEQYF TGTGCCTGGAGGGAGGAGAGTCGGGTTTACGAGCAGTACTTC
TRBJ1-2 . TRBD1 TRBV6-5 CASSLGQNYGYTF TGTGCCAGCAGTTTGGGACAGAACTATGGCTACACCTTC
TRBJ1-6 . . TRBV9 CASSVDGDSYSPLHF TGTGCCAGCAGCGTAGATGGGGACTCCTATTCACCCCTCCACTTT
TRBJ1-1 . TRBD1 TRBV5-6 CASSLGQGDEAFF TGTGCCAGCAGCCTGGGACAGGGGGATGAAGCTTTCTTT
TRBJ1-6 . . TRBV28 CASSLEDRPNSPLHF TGTGCCAGCAGTTTGGAGGACAGACCTAATTCACCCCTCCACTTT
TRBJ1-1 . . TRBV28 CASSLSLTPIGAFF TGTGCCAGCAGTTTATCGCTAACCCCCATCGGAGCTTTCTTT
TRBJ1-4 . TRBD1 TRBV5-6 CASSLQGVEEKLFF TGTGCCAGCAGCTTACAGGGGGTTGAGGAAAAACTGTTTTTT
TRBJ1-2 . . TRBV20-1 CSASTRSGYTF TGCAGTGCTAGTACTAGATCTGGCTACACCTTC
TRBJ1-4 . . TRBV10-3 CAISEGAHEKLFF TGTGCCATCAGTGAGGGGGCGCATGAAAAACTGTTTTTT
TRBJ2-5 . TRBD2 TRBV4-1 CASSQGTGGQETQYF TGCGCCAGCAGCCAAGGTACGGGGGGCCAAGAGACCCAGTACTTC
TRBJ2-2 . . TRBV18 CASSPRQRGYVGTGELFF TGTGCCAGCTCACCCCGCCAGAGAGGGTACGTCGGCACCGGGGAGCTGTTTTTT
TRBJ2-3 . TRBD1 TRBV5-8 CASSRARTGNSITDTQYF TGTGCCAGCAGTCGCGCGCGGACAGGGAACTCTATCACAGATACGCAGTATTTT
TRBJ2-5 . TRBD2 TRBV9 CASSALTSRSETQYF TGTGCCAGCAGCGCCCTGACTAGCAGGTCGGAGACCCAGTACTTC
TRBJ2-3 . . TRBV6-5 CASTDTNTQYF TGTGCCAGCACCGACACGAATACGCAGTATTTT
TRBJ2-2 . . TRBV2 CASNWAETGELFF TGTGCCAGCAATTGGGCTGAGACCGGGGAGCTGTTTTTT
TRBJ1-2 . . TRBV2 CASSRKTDPANYGYTF TGTGCCAGCAGTCGCAAGACAGACCCCGCCAACTATGGCTACACCTTC
TRBJ2-1 . TRBD2 TRBV6-5 CASSQLAGSYNEQFF TGTGCCAGCAGCCAACTAGCGGGATCCTACAATGAGCAGTTCTTC
TRBJ1-3 . TRBD1 TRBV9 CASSPDRGGGNTIYF TGTGCCAGCAGCCCCGACAGGGGCGGTGGAAACACCATATATTTT
TRBJ2-3 many . TRBV18 CATSKTRGTDTQYF TGTGCCACTTCAAAAACGAGGGGCACAGATACGCAGTATTTT
TRBJ1-2 . . TRBV9 CASSVDMADYGYTF TGTGCCAGCAGCGTAGATATGGCGGACTATGGCTACACCTTC
TRBJ1-2 . TRBD1 TRBV18 CASSPGTDFDYGYTF TGTGCCAGCTCACCGGGGACAGATTTTGACTATGGCTACACCTTC
TRBJ2-3 . . TRBV4-3 CASSHKWTSTDTQYF TGCGCCAGCAGCCACAAATGGACAAGCACAGATACGCAGTATTTT
TRBJ1-2 . TRBD1 TRBV5-6 CASSLLDRGDGYTF TGTGCCAGCAGCTTATTGGACAGGGGGGATGGCTACACCTTC
TRBJ2-5 . TRBD2 TRBV6-5 CASRILATGETQYF TGTGCCAGCAGGATACTAGCGACCGGAGAGACCCAGTACTTC
TRBJ2-7 . . TRBV6-5 CASSLGGEQYF TGTGCCAGCAGCCTAGGCGGCGAGCAGTACTTC
TRBJ1-1 . . TRBV7-3 CASSLQVDTEAFF TGTGCCAGCAGCTTACAGGTGGACACTGAAGCTTTCTTT
TRBJ2-2 . . TRBV30 CASTRRGNTGELFF TGTGCCTCCACCCGCCGGGGTAACACCGGGGAGCTGTTTTTT
TRBJ2-7 once TRBD1 TRBV5-6 CASSLAPDRGPAGKYF TGTGCCAGCAGCTTGGCCCCTGACAGGGGGCCAGCAGGGAAGTACTTC
TRBJ1-1 . TRBD1 TRBV25-1 CASSGQENTEAFF TGTGCCAGCTCGGGACAGGAGAACACTGAAGCTTTCTTT
TRBJ1-1 . . TRBV11-2 CASSLEGASTEAFF TGTGCCAGCAGCTTAGAGGGGGCGTCCACTGAAGCTTTCTTT
TRBJ2-1 . TRBD1 TRBV9 CASSVGGTGDNEQFF TGTGCCAGCAGCGTAGGCGGGACAGGGGACAATGAGCAGTTCTTC
TRBJ2-5 . . TRBV9 CASSVSREETQYF TGTGCCAGCAGCGTATCAAGAGAAGAGACCCAGTACTTC
TRBJ2-1 . . TRBV5-1 CASSGLEGDEQFF TGCGCCAGCAGCGGCCTAGAGGGCGATGAGCAGTTCTTC
TRBJ2-7 . TRBD2 TRBV7-9 CASSLGLAGFATVVGEQYF TGTGCCAGCAGCTTAGGACTAGCGGGATTTGCGACCGTGGTGGGTGAGCAGTACTTC
TRBJ2-1 . TRBD1 TRBV27 CATARGTGGNEQFF TGTGCCACCGCTCGGGGGACAGGGGGCAATGAGCAGTTCTTC
TRBJ1-3 . . TRBV19 CASRKGLLPSGNTIYF TGTGCCAGTAGAAAGGGGTTGCTTCCCTCTGGAAACACCATATATTTT
TRBJ2-3 . . TRBV7-3 CASSLEARDTQYF TGTGCCAGCAGCTTAGAAGCCCGCGATACGCAGTATTTT